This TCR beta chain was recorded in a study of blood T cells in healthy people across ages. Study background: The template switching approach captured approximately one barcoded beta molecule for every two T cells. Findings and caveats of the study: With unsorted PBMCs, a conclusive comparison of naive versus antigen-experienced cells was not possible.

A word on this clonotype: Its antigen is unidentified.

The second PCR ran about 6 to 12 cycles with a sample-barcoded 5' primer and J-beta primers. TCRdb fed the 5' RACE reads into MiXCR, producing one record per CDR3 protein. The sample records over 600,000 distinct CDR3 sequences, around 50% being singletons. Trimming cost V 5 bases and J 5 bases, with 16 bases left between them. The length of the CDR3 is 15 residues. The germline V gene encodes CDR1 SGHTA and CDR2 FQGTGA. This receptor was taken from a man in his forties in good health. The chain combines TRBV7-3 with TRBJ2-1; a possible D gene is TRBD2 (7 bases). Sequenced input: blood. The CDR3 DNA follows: TGTGCCAGCAGCCTGGGGGGGCGCCTGAACAATGAGCAGTTCTTC. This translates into CASSLGGRLNNEQFF.